This is a list of T cell receptor beta chains from one sample in a study of blood T cell repertoires in COVID-19. Produced via immunoSEQ multiplex PCR; TCRdb's table is partial and in-frame only. Seen here are 150,000 to 200,000 clones, around 83% observed once, and the top ten hold roughly 1.4%. Sequenced input: peripheral blood. The receptors shown here come from a human donor in a cohort sampled during active COVID-19. CDR3s include the opening cysteine and the closing phenylalanine or tryptophan. The D gene is left open where the match is weak. The listing skips clone size in some rows; elsewhere it reads once, few, many or a size class.

d_call: TRBD1; clone_size: .; v_call: TRBV7-2; j_call: TRBJ2-7; cdr3_nt: TGTGCCAGCAGCTCAGCCGGACAGGACTTCTACGAGCAGTACTTC; cdr3_aa: CASSSAGQDFYEQYF
d_call: TRBD1; clone_size: .; v_call: TRBV11-2; j_call: TRBJ1-2; cdr3_nt: TGTGCCAGCAGCCTTACTCAGGGGGGCTTAGGCTATGGCTACACCTTC; cdr3_aa: CASSLTQGGLGYGYTF
d_call: .; clone_size: .; v_call: TRBV7-9; j_call: TRBJ2-5; cdr3_nt: TGTGCCAGCAGCTTCCCAGATGGCCAAGCCCAGTACTTC; cdr3_aa: CASSFPDGQAQYF
d_call: TRBD1; clone_size: .; v_call: TRBV27; j_call: TRBJ2-7; cdr3_nt: TGTGCCAGCAGAGAGACAGGGGGCGCTGACTACGAGCAGTACTTC; cdr3_aa: CASRETGGADYEQYF
d_call: .; clone_size: .; v_call: TRBV27; j_call: TRBJ2-1; cdr3_nt: TGTGCCAGCAGTTTCGGACCGGGAGAGAATGAGCAGTTCTTC; cdr3_aa: CASSFGPGENEQFF
d_call: TRBD1; clone_size: .; v_call: TRBV18; j_call: TRBJ1-4; cdr3_nt: TGTGCCAGCTCACCGGACAGGGCATACGGTGAAAAACTGTTTTTT; cdr3_aa: CASSPDRAYGEKLFF
d_call: TRBD2; clone_size: .; v_call: TRBV7-2; j_call: TRBJ2-3; cdr3_nt: TGTGCCAGCAGCCCCCTGGCGGGGGGGGGCCGCACAGATACGCAGTATTTT; cdr3_aa: CASSPLAGGGRTDTQYF
d_call: .; clone_size: .; v_call: TRBV7-2; j_call: TRBJ1-3; cdr3_nt: TGTGCCAGCAGCTTAATGGGGGCAACAGGAAACACCATATATTTT; cdr3_aa: CASSLMGATGNTIYF
d_call: .; clone_size: .; v_call: TRBV28; j_call: TRBJ2-2; cdr3_nt: TGTGCCAGCAGTTTAGCGGGGCCCGGGGAGCTGTTTTTT; cdr3_aa: CASSLAGPGELFF
d_call: .; clone_size: few; v_call: TRBV2; j_call: TRBJ2-7; cdr3_nt: TGTGCCAGCCGACTGGGACTGTATACAGCCTACGAGCAGTACTTC; cdr3_aa: CASRLGLYTAYEQYF
d_call: TRBD1; clone_size: .; v_call: TRBV18; j_call: TRBJ2-6; cdr3_nt: TGTGCCAGCTCACCAACAGGGGGTTCCGGGGCCAACGTCCTGACTTTC; cdr3_aa: CASSPTGGSGANVLTF
d_call: .; clone_size: .; v_call: TRBV27; j_call: TRBJ2-7; cdr3_nt: TGTGCCAGCAGTTCCGCAGGGATGGGGCACGAGCAGTACTTC; cdr3_aa: CASSSAGMGHEQYF
d_call: TRBD2; clone_size: .; v_call: TRBV7-2; j_call: TRBJ2-7; cdr3_nt: TGTGCCAGCCTAAGGACTAGCGGGACTTACGAGCAGTACTTC; cdr3_aa: CASLRTSGTYEQYF
d_call: TRBD1; clone_size: .; v_call: TRBV19; j_call: TRBJ1-5; cdr3_nt: TGTGCCAGTAGTCACCGGGACAGGGACGATCAGCCCCAGCATTTT; cdr3_aa: CASSHRDRDDQPQHF
d_call: TRBD1; clone_size: .; v_call: TRBV7-2; j_call: TRBJ2-7; cdr3_nt: TGTGCCAGCAGCTTCCCCACAGGGGAACCCTACGAGCAGTACTTC; cdr3_aa: CASSFPTGEPYEQYF
d_call: .; clone_size: many; v_call: TRBV5-8; j_call: TRBJ2-7; cdr3_nt: TGTGCCAGCAGATCAGGCGGCGGAGGGGCCTACGAGCAGTACTTC; cdr3_aa: CASRSGGGGAYEQYF
d_call: .; clone_size: .; v_call: TRBV6-2/TRBV6-3; j_call: TRBJ1-2; cdr3_nt: TGTGCCAGCAGTTTCGACAGGCTCGGGGGCTACACCTTC; cdr3_aa: CASSFDRLGGYTF
d_call: .; clone_size: many; v_call: TRBV10-3; j_call: TRBJ2-1; cdr3_nt: TGTGCCATCAGTGAGTCCGAGGGATCGTACAATGAGCAGTTCTTC; cdr3_aa: CAISESEGSYNEQFF
d_call: TRBD1; clone_size: once; v_call: TRBV28; j_call: TRBJ2-7; cdr3_nt: TGTGCCAGCAGTTCACCGGGACAGGGTATCTACGAGCAGTACTTC; cdr3_aa: CASSSPGQGIYEQYF
d_call: TRBD2; clone_size: .; v_call: TRBV7-6; j_call: TRBJ2-7; cdr3_nt: TGTGCCAGCAGCTTAGGAGTGACTAGCGGGGGGCCCAGCTCCTACGAGCAGTACTTC; cdr3_aa: CASSLGVTSGGPSSYEQYF
d_call: TRBD1; clone_size: once; v_call: TRBV5-5; j_call: TRBJ1-5; cdr3_nt: TGTGCCAGCAGCCCCGGCGGGACAGGGGATCAGCCCCAGCATTTT; cdr3_aa: CASSPGGTGDQPQHF
d_call: TRBD1; clone_size: .; v_call: TRBV7-2; j_call: TRBJ1-3; cdr3_nt: TGTGCCAGCAGCGTTGGGACAGCTGGAAACACCATATATTTT; cdr3_aa: CASSVGTAGNTIYF
d_call: .; clone_size: many; v_call: TRBV27; j_call: TRBJ2-7; cdr3_nt: TGTGCCAGCAGCCTAACTAGCTCCTACGAGCAGTACTTC; cdr3_aa: CASSLTSSYEQYF
d_call: .; clone_size: .; v_call: TRBV6-2/TRBV6-3; j_call: TRBJ2-1; cdr3_nt: TGTGCCAGCAGTTCCGCGGCGGGCCCTTACAATGAGCAGTTCTTC; cdr3_aa: CASSSAAGPYNEQFF
d_call: .; clone_size: .; v_call: TRBV5-1; j_call: TRBJ1-2; cdr3_nt: TGCGCCAGCAGCTTGAACAACAGAGACTATGGCTACACCTTC; cdr3_aa: CASSLNNRDYGYTF
d_call: TRBD1; clone_size: once; v_call: TRBV7-2; j_call: TRBJ1-2; cdr3_nt: TGTGCCAGCAGCGTCCGGGACAGGTGGAGCTATGGCTACACCTTC; cdr3_aa: CASSVRDRWSYGYTF
d_call: .; clone_size: .; v_call: TRBV6-4; j_call: TRBJ2-1; cdr3_nt: TGTGCCAGCAGTGACGCTCCGGGGTATGAGCAGTTCTTC; cdr3_aa: CASSDAPGYEQFF
d_call: TRBD2; clone_size: .; v_call: TRBV14; j_call: TRBJ2-2; cdr3_nt: TGTGCCAGCAGCCAAGATCGACTAGCGGGAGTCGGGGAGCTGTTTTTT; cdr3_aa: CASSQDRLAGVGELFF
d_call: .; clone_size: .; v_call: TRBV6-4; j_call: TRBJ1-6; cdr3_nt: TGTGCCAGCAGTGAATCGAATGACTATTCACCCCTCCACTTT; cdr3_aa: CASSESNDYSPLHF
d_call: .; clone_size: .; v_call: TRBV6-5; j_call: TRBJ1-4; cdr3_nt: TGTGCCAGCAGTCGTCAGGGTGGGGGGGAAAAACTGTTTTTT; cdr3_aa: CASSRQGGGEKLFF
d_call: .; clone_size: .; v_call: TRBV19; j_call: TRBJ1-1; cdr3_nt: TGTGCCAGTAGTATACTAGGAGAGCCGAACACTGAAGCTTTCTTT; cdr3_aa: CASSILGEPNTEAFF
d_call: TRBD2; clone_size: .; v_call: TRBV5-4; j_call: TRBJ2-7; cdr3_nt: TGTGCCAGCAGCCCCTACAGGACTAGCGGGAGGACCACCGACTACGAGCAGTACTTC; cdr3_aa: CASSPYRTSGRTTDYEQYF
d_call: TRBD2; clone_size: .; v_call: TRBV9; j_call: TRBJ2-2; cdr3_nt: TGTGCCAGCAGCCCTCGACTAGCGGACGGGGAGCTGTTTTTT; cdr3_aa: CASSPRLADGELFF
d_call: .; clone_size: .; v_call: TRBV7-9; j_call: TRBJ1-4; cdr3_nt: TGTGCCAGCAGCGCTCCCACAGAGAATGAAAAACTGTTTTTT; cdr3_aa: CASSAPTENEKLFF
d_call: TRBD1; clone_size: .; v_call: TRBV19; j_call: TRBJ1-5; cdr3_nt: TGTGCCAGTAGTATGGGCCAGGGGGTCTCTCAGCCCCAGCATTTT; cdr3_aa: CASSMGQGVSQPQHF
d_call: .; clone_size: .; v_call: TRBV11-2; j_call: TRBJ1-2; cdr3_nt: TGTGCCAGCAGACCTTCACGGGGTGAGGGCTACACTTTC; cdr3_aa: CASRPSRGEGYTF
d_call: .; clone_size: few; v_call: TRBV7-9; j_call: TRBJ1-1; cdr3_nt: TGTGCCAGCAGCAAAGGGGACATGAACACTGAAGCTTTCTTT; cdr3_aa: CASSKGDMNTEAFF
d_call: TRBD1; clone_size: .; v_call: TRBV5-1; j_call: TRBJ1-4; cdr3_nt: TGCGCCAGCAGCGACCGACAGGGCTCTAATGAAAAACTGTTTTTT; cdr3_aa: CASSDRQGSNEKLFF
d_call: .; clone_size: .; v_call: TRBV6-2/TRBV6-3; j_call: TRBJ2-3; cdr3_nt: TGTGCCAGCAGTCTACGACAGGCCTCCAGCTCAGATACGCAGTATTTT; cdr3_aa: CASSLRQASSSDTQYF
d_call: .; clone_size: .; v_call: TRBV27; j_call: TRBJ1-5; cdr3_nt: TGTGCCAGCAGTTTCGTGGCAGGGGATCAGCCCCAGCATTTT; cdr3_aa: CASSFVAGDQPQHF
d_call: .; clone_size: few; v_call: TRBV3-1/TRBV3-2; j_call: TRBJ1-1; cdr3_nt: TGTGCCAGCAGCCAAGATCCCGGGATGAACACTGAAGCTTTCTTT; cdr3_aa: CASSQDPGMNTEAFF
d_call: .; clone_size: few; v_call: TRBV7-6; j_call: TRBJ1-6; cdr3_nt: TGTGCCAGCAGCGGTGGGAGCTCCTATAATTCACCCCTCCACTTT; cdr3_aa: CASSGGSSYNSPLHF
d_call: TRBD1; clone_size: few; v_call: TRBV19; j_call: TRBJ1-5; cdr3_nt: TGTGCCAGTAGTATCAATTCCGGGACAGGGAGTCAGCCCCAGCATTTT; cdr3_aa: CASSINSGTGSQPQHF
d_call: .; clone_size: .; v_call: TRBV19; j_call: TRBJ1-4; cdr3_nt: TGTGCCAGTACCCGCGGGGCAACTAATGAAAAACTGTTTTTT; cdr3_aa: CASTRGATNEKLFF
d_call: .; clone_size: .; v_call: TRBV7-2; j_call: TRBJ2-7; cdr3_nt: TGTGCCAGCAGCTTAAGCGGCAGGGGAGAAGAGCAGTACTTC; cdr3_aa: CASSLSGRGEEQYF
d_call: .; clone_size: .; v_call: TRBV28; j_call: TRBJ1-5; cdr3_nt: TGTGCCAGCAGTTTATGGCAGGCTGAGAAGCCCCAGCATTTT; cdr3_aa: CASSLWQAEKPQHF
d_call: TRBD2; clone_size: .; v_call: TRBV15; j_call: TRBJ2-7; cdr3_nt: TGTGCCACCAGAGCTAGCGGGAGCTACGAGCAGTACTTC; cdr3_aa: CATRASGSYEQYF
d_call: TRBD2; clone_size: .; v_call: TRBV2; j_call: TRBJ2-7; cdr3_nt: TGTGCCAGCAGCGTGACTAGCGGAAGGGGCGAGCAGTACTTC; cdr3_aa: CASSVTSGRGEQYF
d_call: .; clone_size: .; v_call: TRBV7-2; j_call: TRBJ2-7; cdr3_nt: TGTGCCAGCAGCTTAGTCAGGGACATCGACGAGCAGTACTTC; cdr3_aa: CASSLVRDIDEQYF
d_call: .; clone_size: .; v_call: TRBV28; j_call: TRBJ1-2; cdr3_nt: TGTGCCAGCAGTTCAACCCCTGGACAGAACTATGGCTACACCTTC; cdr3_aa: CASSSTPGQNYGYTF
d_call: .; clone_size: once; v_call: TRBV19; j_call: TRBJ1-1; cdr3_nt: TGTGCCAGTAGTATGGAGGGCAGCAACACTGAAGCTTTCTTT; cdr3_aa: CASSMEGSNTEAFF
d_call: .; clone_size: .; v_call: TRBV15; j_call: TRBJ1-2; cdr3_nt: TGTGCCACCAGCAGAGATCTTACAGCTAACTATGGCTACACCTTC; cdr3_aa: CATSRDLTANYGYTF
d_call: .; clone_size: .; v_call: TRBV28; j_call: TRBJ1-2; cdr3_nt: TGTGCCAGCAGACCCGGGGAAGGGCGATATGGCTACACCTTC; cdr3_aa: CASRPGEGRYGYTF
d_call: .; clone_size: .; v_call: TRBV28; j_call: TRBJ1-1; cdr3_nt: TGTGCCAGCAGCCAAGGTCAGGGCAGAGCTTTCTTT; cdr3_aa: CASSQGQGRAFF
d_call: TRBD1; clone_size: few; v_call: TRBV6-5; j_call: TRBJ1-6; cdr3_nt: TGTGCCAGCAGCAGTCGCAGGGGGAATTCACCCCTCCACTTT; cdr3_aa: CASSSRRGNSPLHF